These 21 T cell receptor beta chains originate from one sample sequenced in a study of tumor-infiltrating lymphocytes in primary liver carcinoma. Unsorted whole blood supplied the blood RNA, and germline DNA was isolated too. Reverse transcription of roughly 480 ng total RNA with a constant-region primer produced TCR beta cDNA. It was through three nested multiplex PCR rounds of slightly modified ARM-PCR that TCR beta libraries arose. TRBV1-TRBV30 forward primers paired with a C-beta reverse primer were used in the first two PCR rounds, which ran approximately 10 cycles each. TCRdb re-called the multiplex PCR reads with MiXCR, one entry per CDR3 protein. The sample carries about 320,000 distinct CDR3 sequences, approximately 54% recorded once. Sequencing was performed on peripheral blood. The receptors derive from a woman aged 25 to 39 with primary liver carcinoma and hepatitis B virus infection.

The table lists this clonotype with many counts. V is TRBV29-1 and J is TRBJ2-3; no definite D call. The CDR3 totals 12 residues. Germline V gene lookup returns CDR1 SQVTM and CDR2 ANQGSEA. Trimming cost V 8 bases and J 2 bases, with 11 bases left between them. The CDR3: CSCTYVTDTQYF. CDR3 coding DNA: TGCAGCTGCACGTACGTCACAGATACGCAGTATTTT.

Regarding this clonotype: One junction end disagrees with the germline gene, perhaps due to a read error. The V gene is TRBV6-5, the J gene TRBJ1-2, with D uncertain. Germline V gives CDR1 MNHEY, CDR2 SVGAGI. This CDR3 has 14 amino acids. CDR3 region: CASSPNPSTTGYTF. The CDR3 region has the DNA TGTGCCAGCAGTCCAAACCCGTCCACTACCGGCTACACATTC.

The V call is TRBV28, the J call TRBJ2-1; maybe TRBD1 (5 bases). This CDR3 region has 14 residues. The V gene lost 6 bases and the J gene lost 1 base, with 10 bases spanning the gap. In germline, CDR1 is MDHEN, CDR2 SYDVKM. CDR3 in amino acids: CASSGHPSYNEQFF. The CDR3 DNA follows: TGTGCCAGCAGCGGACATCCGTCCTACAATGAGCAGTTCTTC.

This sequence joins TRBV5-1 and TRBJ2-1; D assignment may be TRBD1 or TRBD2 (6 bases each). CDR1 and CDR2 from the germline V gene are SGHRS and YFSETQ. The CDR3 runs to 16 residues. V lost 4 bases to trimming and J lost 7 bases, with 21 bases between them. The CDR3 DNA sequence: TGCGCCAGCAGCCCACCCGGGGCCCCGGGGGCAAATGAGCAGTTCTTC. Translating gives CASSPPGAPGANEQFF.

The V gene is TRBV12-3 or TRBV12-4, the J gene TRBJ1-5; D is unresolved. The CDR3 totals 14 residues. The V end was cut by 6 bases, the J end by 3 bases, with 12 bases between. CDR3 DNA sequence: TGTGCCAGCAGCTACGGACGGATCAATCAGCCCCAGCATTTT. Residues: CASSYGRINQPQHF.

Of note for this clonotype: Just one base apart from a much larger clone, this may be a read error. This chain joins TRBV6-5 and TRBJ2-2; D perhaps matches TRBD1 (5 bases). The V gene's germline CDR1 is MNHEY and CDR2 SVGAGI. This CDR3 has 18 amino acids. V shed 0 bases and J shed 4 bases, with 18 bases lying between them. CDR3 coding DNA: TGTGCCAGCAGTTACTCTGGGGCTATGGCAGTAAGCACCGGGGAGCTGTTTTTT. Its protein is CASSYSGAMAVSTGELFF.

Notes on this clonotype: It is unclear where the CDR3 begins or ends on the DNA, so no DNA is shown, and the CDR3 is as TCRdb lists it. The chain couples TRBV9 to TRBJ2-1; the D call of TRBD1 is as the table states it, not checked on the DNA. Germline CDR1 and CDR2: SGDLS and YYNGEE. The length of the CDR3 is 16 amino acids, counting both ends. The CDR3 sequence is CASSVGSGTGAYEQLF.

This clonotype was found a few times. This chain connects TRBV13 to TRBJ1-2; 7 bases agree with TRBD1. The length of the CDR3 is 14 residues. Germline V gene lookup returns CDR1 PRHDT and CDR2 FYEKMQ (reference sequence). J gave up 3 bases and V 8 bases, and 9 bases lay outside the gene matches. CDR3 sequence reads: CASGLQGGDYGYTF. In DNA form, the CDR3 reads TGTGCCAGCGGCCTCCAGGGGGGCGACTATGGCTACACCTTC.

Note on this clonotype: Being one base from a much bigger clone, this may be a read error. The chain joins TRBV12-3 or TRBV12-4 to TRBJ1-3; unclear D gene. With 5 bases removed from V and 0 bases from J, the gap between germline ends came to 11 bases. CDR3 length: 15 residues. CDR3 DNA sequence: TGTGCCAGCAGTGCCCACTGGTACTCTGGAAACACCATATATTTT. It is translated as CASSAHWYSGNTIYF.

This clonotype has just a few counts. The chain recombines TRBV6-1 with TRBJ2-3; D gene unclear. The CDR3 is 15 residues long. From germline, CDR1 is MNHNS and CDR2 SASEGT. The V and J ends lost 2 bases and 0 bases respectively, with 9 bases between them. The CDR3 spells CASSESLSSTDTQYF. CDR3 DNA sequence: TGTGCCAGCAGTGAAAGTCTCTCTAGCACAGATACGCAGTATTTT.

A remark on this clonotype: As the CDR3 is not closed by the conserved phenylalanine or tryptophan, this likely results from a read error. The limits of the CDR3 on the DNA are not certain, so only TCRdb's listed CDR3 is given. This chain uses TRBV29-1 with TRBJ2-7; no DNA check was done on the table's D call, TRBD1. Germline CDR1 and CDR2: SQVTM and ANQGSEA. The CDR3 is made up of 13 amino acids, end residues included. The chain's CDR3 is CSVEQGSVPRRDL.

This clonotype was seen ten or more times. V and J are TRBV6-5 and TRBJ2-5; D assignment may be TRBD1 or TRBD2 (7 bases each). Between the trimmed V and J ends, which lost 1 base and 3 bases, there was a span of 12 bases. The CDR3 totals 15 residues. Germline lookup yields CDR1 MNHEY and CDR2 SVGAGI. CDR3 sequence (DNA): TGTGCCAGCAGTTACTTCAGGGGGGGCAAAGAGACCCAGTACTTC. Amino acid sequence: CASSYFRGGKETQYF.

Points on this clonotype: The junction departs from the called germline gene at one end, perhaps through a read error. V gene TRBV29-1 combines with J gene TRBJ2-1; TRBD2 aligns across 12 bases. The CDR3 consists of 18 residues. CDR1 and CDR2 (germline): SQVTM, ANQGSEA. The DNA for the CDR3 is TGCAGCGTTGATAATTTAGAACTAGCGGGAGGAGCCTACAATGAACAGTTCTTC. Protein product: CSVDNLELAGGAYNEQFF.

A remark on this clonotype: A read error may be the cause here, since a much bigger clone is one base away. This likely comes from a read error, as the CDR3 has no conserved phenylalanine or tryptophan at its end. The DNA for the CDR3 is TGCAGCGTTGATCAACTAGCGGGGGGGTACAATGAGCAGTTCTTA. This encodes CSVDQLAGGYNEQFL. The chain couples TRBV29-1 to TRBJ2-1; 13 positions match TRBD2. CDR1 SQVTM and CDR2 ANQGSEA come from the germline V gene. This CDR3 comprises 15 residues. V gave up 3 bases and J gave up 4 bases; unmatched junction bases: 3.

With respect to this clonotype: At one end, the junction sequence differs from germline, possibly due to a read error. This rearrangement joins TRBV29-1 to TRBJ2-2; TRBD2 might be the D (5 bases). The germline V gene has CDR1 SQVTM and CDR2 ANQGSEA. The CDR3 loop spans 12 amino acids. In DNA form, the CDR3 reads TGCAGCGTCACACGGTGGACCGGGGATCTGTTTTTT. It yields the protein CSVTRWTGDLFF.

The count of this clonotype is one. The chain carries TRBV29-1 and TRBJ2-7; no clear D. CDR3 length: 12 residues. V was clipped by 0 bases and J by 4 bases, with 7 bases between them. Per germline, CDR1 SQVTM and CDR2 ANQGSEA. Here the CDR3 DNA reads TGCAGCGTTGAAGAGGTGGCTTACGAGCAGTACTTC. This translates into CSVEEVAYEQYF.

The chain has TRBV28 and TRBJ1-1, with no clear D. With 5 bases removed from V and 0 bases from J, the gap between germline ends came to 10 bases. This CDR3 spans 14 amino acids. The germline CDR1 and CDR2 sequences are MDHEN and SYDVKM. The CDR3 region has the DNA TGTGCCAGCAGTGATATTCGTCTGAACACTGAAGCTTTCTTT. This gives the protein CASSDIRLNTEAFF.

In the case of this clonotype: Lacking the conserved final phenylalanine or tryptophan, this CDR3 likely reflects a read error. The chain recombines TRBV7-8 with TRBJ1-1; perhaps TRBD1 as D (6 bases). Trimming took off 6 bases at V and 2 bases at J, with 10 bases between the two ends. This CDR3 has 13 residues. Germline lookup yields CDR1 SGHVS and CDR2 FQNEAQ. The CDR3 is CASSTDRNTEAFL. Here the CDR3 DNA reads TGTGCCAGCAGTACGGACAGAAACACTGAAGCTTTCCTT.

The V and J genes are TRBV6-2 or TRBV6-3 and TRBJ2-7; D is perhaps TRBD1 or TRBD2 (5 bases each). CDR3 size: 15 residues. The V end lost 11 bases, the J end lost 2 bases, and 22 bases lay between the germline ends. Germline CDR1 MNHEY, CDR2 SVGEGT. CDR3 region: CACITPRQTTYEQYF. DNA of the CDR3: TGTGCCTGCATTACCCCCCGACAGACTACCTACGAGCAGTACTTC.

The chain links TRBV6-1 to TRBJ2-7, with D unclear. Trimming shortened V by 7 bases and J by 3 bases, and 19 bases separated the two germline ends. The CDR3 extends over 15 amino acids. CDR1 and CDR2 (germline): MNHNS, SASEGT. The chain's CDR3 is CASNSKNTKGYEQYF. CDR3 coding DNA: TGTGCCAGCAATTCCAAGAACACGAAGGGCTACGAGCAGTACTTC.

V usage is TRBV10-3 and J usage is TRBJ1-6, with a tentative D call TRBD1 (5 bases). The CDR3 extends over 14 amino acids. The germline V gene encodes CDR1 ENHRY and CDR2 SYGVKD. Trimming shortened V by 8 bases and J by 7 bases, and 15 bases separated the two germline ends. This chain's CDR3 is CAIGPGRSNSPLHF. DNA of the CDR3: TGTGCCATCGGACCGGGACGGTCGAATTCACCCCTCCACTTT.